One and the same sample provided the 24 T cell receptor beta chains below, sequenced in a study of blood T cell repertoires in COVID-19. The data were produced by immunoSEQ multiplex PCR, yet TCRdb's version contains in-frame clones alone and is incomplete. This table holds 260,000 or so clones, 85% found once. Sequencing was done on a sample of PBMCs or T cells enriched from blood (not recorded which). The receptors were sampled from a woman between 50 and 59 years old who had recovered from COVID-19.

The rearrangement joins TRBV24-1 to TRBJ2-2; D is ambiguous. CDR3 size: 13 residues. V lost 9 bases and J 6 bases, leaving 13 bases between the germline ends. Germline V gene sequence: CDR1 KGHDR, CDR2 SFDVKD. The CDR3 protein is CATGVRRAGELFF. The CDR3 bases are TGTGCCACCGGAGTTAGGAGAGCCGGGGAGCTGTTTTTT.

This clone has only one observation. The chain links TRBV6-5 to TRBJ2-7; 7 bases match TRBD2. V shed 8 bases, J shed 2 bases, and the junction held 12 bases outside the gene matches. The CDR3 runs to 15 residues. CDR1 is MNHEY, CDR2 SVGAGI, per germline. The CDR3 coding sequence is TGTGCCAGCTCGTCGGGAGGACGAGTCCCCTACGAGCAGTACTTC. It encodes CASSSGGRVPYEQYF.

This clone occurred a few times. CDR3 bases: TGTGCCAGTAGTATACATCCGGGTAGCTCCTACGAGCAGTACTTC. Translation gives CASSIHPGSSYEQYF. The chain uses TRBV19 and TRBJ2-7, with D uncertain. Trimming removed 2 bases at V and 0 bases at J, with 11 bases between. This CDR3 is built from 15 residues. Germline V gene lookup returns CDR1 LNHDA and CDR2 SQIVND (reference sequence).

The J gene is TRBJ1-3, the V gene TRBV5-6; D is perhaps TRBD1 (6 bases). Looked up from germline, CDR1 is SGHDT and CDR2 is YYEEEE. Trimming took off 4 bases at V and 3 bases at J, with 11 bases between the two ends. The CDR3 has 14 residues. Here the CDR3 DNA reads TGTGCCAGCAGCCCCACAGGGAATGGAAACACCATATATTTT. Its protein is CASSPTGNGNTIYF.

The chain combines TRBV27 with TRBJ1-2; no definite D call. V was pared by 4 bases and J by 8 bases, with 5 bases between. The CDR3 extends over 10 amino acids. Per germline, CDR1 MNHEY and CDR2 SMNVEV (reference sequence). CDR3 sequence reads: CASSSRGYTF. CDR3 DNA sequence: TGTGCCAGCAGTTCGAGGGGCTACACCTTC.

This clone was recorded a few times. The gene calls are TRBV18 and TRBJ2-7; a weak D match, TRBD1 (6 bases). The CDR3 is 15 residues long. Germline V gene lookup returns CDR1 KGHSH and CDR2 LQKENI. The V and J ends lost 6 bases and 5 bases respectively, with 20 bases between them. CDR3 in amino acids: CASSQRDTRVNEQYF. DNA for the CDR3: TGTGCCAGCTCCCAAAGGGACACCCGAGTCAACGAGCAGTACTTC.

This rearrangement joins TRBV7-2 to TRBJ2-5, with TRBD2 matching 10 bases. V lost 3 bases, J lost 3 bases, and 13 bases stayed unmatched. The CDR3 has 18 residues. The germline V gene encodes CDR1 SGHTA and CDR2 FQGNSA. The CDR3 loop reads CASSFLAGVVGIKETQYF. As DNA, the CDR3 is TGTGCCAGCAGCTTTCTAGCGGGAGTGGTCGGGATTAAAGAGACCCAGTACTTC.

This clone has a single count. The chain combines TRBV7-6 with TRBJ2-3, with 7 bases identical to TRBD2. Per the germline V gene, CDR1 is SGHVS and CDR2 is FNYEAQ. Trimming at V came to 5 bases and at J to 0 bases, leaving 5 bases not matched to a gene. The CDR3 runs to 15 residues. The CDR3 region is CASSASGQSTDTQYF. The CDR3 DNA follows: TGTGCCAGCAGCGCTAGCGGCCAGAGCACAGATACGCAGTATTTT.

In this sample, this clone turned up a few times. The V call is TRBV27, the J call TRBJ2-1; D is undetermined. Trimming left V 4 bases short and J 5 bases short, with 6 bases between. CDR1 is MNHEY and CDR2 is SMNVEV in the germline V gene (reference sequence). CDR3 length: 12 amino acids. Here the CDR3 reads CASSSTDNEQFF. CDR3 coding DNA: TGTGCCAGCAGTTCAACAGACAATGAGCAGTTCTTC.

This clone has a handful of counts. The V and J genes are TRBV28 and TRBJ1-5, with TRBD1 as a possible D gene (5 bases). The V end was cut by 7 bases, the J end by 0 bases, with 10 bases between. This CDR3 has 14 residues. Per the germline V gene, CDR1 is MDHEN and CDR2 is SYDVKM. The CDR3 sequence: CASMTAYSNQPQHF. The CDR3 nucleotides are TGTGCCAGCATGACAGCTTATAGCAATCAGCCCCAGCATTTT.

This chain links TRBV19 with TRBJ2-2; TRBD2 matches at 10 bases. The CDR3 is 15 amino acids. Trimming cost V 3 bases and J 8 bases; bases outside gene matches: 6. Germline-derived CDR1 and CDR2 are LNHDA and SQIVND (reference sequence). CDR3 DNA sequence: TGTGCCAGTAGTATTATGCTAGCGGGAGCTGGGGAGCTGTTTTTT. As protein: CASSIMLAGAGELFF. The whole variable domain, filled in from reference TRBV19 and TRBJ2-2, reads DGGITQSPKYLFRKEGQNVTLSCEQNLNHDAMYWYRQDPGQGLRLIYYSQIVNDFQKGDIAEGYSVSREKKESFPLTVTSAQKNPTAFYLCASSIMLAGAGELFFGEGSRLTVL.

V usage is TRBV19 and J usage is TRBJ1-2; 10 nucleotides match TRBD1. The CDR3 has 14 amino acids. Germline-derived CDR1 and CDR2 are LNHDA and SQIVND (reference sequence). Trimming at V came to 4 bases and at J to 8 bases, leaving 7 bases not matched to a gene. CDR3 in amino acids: CASSTGDRGFGYTF. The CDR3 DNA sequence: TGTGCCAGTAGTACGGGGGACAGGGGATTCGGCTACACCTTC.

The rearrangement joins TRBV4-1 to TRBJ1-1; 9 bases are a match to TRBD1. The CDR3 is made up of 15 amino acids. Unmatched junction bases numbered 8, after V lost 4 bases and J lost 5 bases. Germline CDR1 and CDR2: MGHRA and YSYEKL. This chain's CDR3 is CASSRKGQGGTEAFF. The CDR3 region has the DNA TGCGCCAGCAGCCGGAAGGGACAGGGAGGAACTGAAGCTTTCTTT.

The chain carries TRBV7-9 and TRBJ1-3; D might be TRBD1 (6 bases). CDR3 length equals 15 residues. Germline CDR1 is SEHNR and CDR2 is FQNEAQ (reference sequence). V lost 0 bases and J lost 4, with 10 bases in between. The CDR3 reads CASSLATGYGNTIYF. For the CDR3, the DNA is TGTGCCAGCAGCTTAGCTACAGGGTACGGAAACACCATATATTTT.

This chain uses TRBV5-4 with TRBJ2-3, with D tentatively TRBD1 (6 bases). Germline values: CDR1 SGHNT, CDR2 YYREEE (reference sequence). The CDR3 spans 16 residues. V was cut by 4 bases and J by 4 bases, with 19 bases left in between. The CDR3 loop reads CASSVRGVGSADTQYF. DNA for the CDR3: TGTGCCAGCAGCGTCAGGGGTGTAGGATCCGCAGATACGCAGTATTTT.

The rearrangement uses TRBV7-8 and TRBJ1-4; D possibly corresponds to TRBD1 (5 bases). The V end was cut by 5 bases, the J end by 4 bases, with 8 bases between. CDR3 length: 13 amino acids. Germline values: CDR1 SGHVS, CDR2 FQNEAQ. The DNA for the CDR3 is TGTGCCAGCAGCCGACAGTTTAATGAAAAACTGTTTTTT. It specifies CASSRQFNEKLFF.

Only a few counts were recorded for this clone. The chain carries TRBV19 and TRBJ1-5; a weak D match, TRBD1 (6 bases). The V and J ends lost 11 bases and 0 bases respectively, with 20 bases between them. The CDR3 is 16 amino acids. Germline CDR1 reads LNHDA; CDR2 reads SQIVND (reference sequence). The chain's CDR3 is CASQGHNSYSNQPQHF. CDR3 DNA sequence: TGTGCCTCCCAGGGACATAACTCATATAGCAATCAGCCCCAGCATTTT.

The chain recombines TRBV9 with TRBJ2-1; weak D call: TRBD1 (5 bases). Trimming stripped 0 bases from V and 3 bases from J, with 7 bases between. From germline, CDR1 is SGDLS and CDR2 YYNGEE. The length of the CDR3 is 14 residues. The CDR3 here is CASSVDQGYNEQFF. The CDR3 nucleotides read TGTGCCAGCAGCGTAGACCAGGGCTACAATGAGCAGTTCTTC.

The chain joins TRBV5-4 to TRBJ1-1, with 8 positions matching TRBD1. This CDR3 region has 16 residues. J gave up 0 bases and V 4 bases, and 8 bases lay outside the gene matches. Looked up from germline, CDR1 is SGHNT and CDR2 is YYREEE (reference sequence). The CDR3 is CASSLDRDYMNTEAFF. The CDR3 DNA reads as TGTGCCAGCAGCCTGGACAGGGACTACATGAACACTGAAGCTTTCTTT.

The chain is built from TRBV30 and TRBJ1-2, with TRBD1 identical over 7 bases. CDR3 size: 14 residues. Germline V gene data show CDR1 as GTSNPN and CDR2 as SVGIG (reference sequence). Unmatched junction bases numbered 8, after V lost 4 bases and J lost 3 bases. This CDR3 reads CAWKGGRGDYGYTF. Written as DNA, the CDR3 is TGTGCCTGGAAAGGGGGCAGGGGGGACTATGGCTACACCTTC. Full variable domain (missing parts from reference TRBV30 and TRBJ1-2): SQTIHQWPATLVQPVGSPLSLECTVEGTSNPNLYWYRQAAGRGLQLLFYSVGIGQISSEVPQNLSASRPQDRQFILSSKKLLLSDSGFYLCAWKGGRGDYGYTFGSGTRLTVV.

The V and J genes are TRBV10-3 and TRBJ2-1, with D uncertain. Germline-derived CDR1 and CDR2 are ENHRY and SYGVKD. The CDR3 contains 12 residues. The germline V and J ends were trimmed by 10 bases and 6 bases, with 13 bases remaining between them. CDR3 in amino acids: CATAFPGNEQFF. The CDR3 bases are TGTGCCACCGCCTTCCCGGGCAATGAGCAGTTCTTC.

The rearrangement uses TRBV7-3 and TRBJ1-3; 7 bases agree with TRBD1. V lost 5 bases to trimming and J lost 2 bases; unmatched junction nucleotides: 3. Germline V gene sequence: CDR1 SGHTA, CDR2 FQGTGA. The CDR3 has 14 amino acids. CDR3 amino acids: CASSQGQPGNTIYF. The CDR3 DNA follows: TGTGCCAGCAGCCAGGGACAGCCTGGAAACACCATATATTTT.

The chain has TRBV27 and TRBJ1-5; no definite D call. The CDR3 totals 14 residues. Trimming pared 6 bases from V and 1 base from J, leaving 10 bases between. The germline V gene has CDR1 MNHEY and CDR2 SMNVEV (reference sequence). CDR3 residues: CASRDLKSNQPQHF. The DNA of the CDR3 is TGTGCCAGCAGGGACTTGAAAAGCAATCAGCCCCAGCATTTT.

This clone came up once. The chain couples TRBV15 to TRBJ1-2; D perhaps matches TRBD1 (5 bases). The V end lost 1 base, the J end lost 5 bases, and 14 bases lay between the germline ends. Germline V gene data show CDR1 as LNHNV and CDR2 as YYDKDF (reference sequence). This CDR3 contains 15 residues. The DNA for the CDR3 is TGTGCCACCAGCAGAGGAACAGGCCCCCAATATGGCTACACCTTC. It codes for CATSRGTGPQYGYTF.